This TCR beta chain was retrieved from a study of post-analysis software for immune sequencing data. Study overall: Relapsing-remitting, secondary progressive and progressive-relapsing multiple sclerosis were all included among the disease courses. Study-wide results and limits: Among roughly 5 TRBV segments more frequent in patients than controls were TRBV5-6, TRBV5-1 and TRBV20-1.

As to this clonotype: As yet, its antigen is unknown.

cDNA libraries of TCR beta carried unique molecular identifiers. About 500,000 cDNA molecules were obtained per 1 to 10 million input T cells. TCRdb reprocessed the PCR reads via MiXCR and lists one record per CDR3 protein. The repertoire has hundreds of thousands of distinct CDR3 sequences, roughly half of them found once; the top ten carry 4.6%. This CDR3 is built from 18 residues. Germline lookup yields CDR1 SGHVS and CDR2 FNYEAQ. V trimming: 7 bases; J trimming: 11 bases; junction bases outside the gene matches: 24. The rearrangement joins TRBV7-6 to TRBJ2-5, with 11 bases identical to TRBD2. The origin of this receptor is a girl between 5 and 17 years old with multiple sclerosis. Specimen: blood. The CDR3, as DNA: TGTGCCAGCATCCAAAGGCCCCTACTAGCGGGAGTCTACAATGAGCAGTACTTC. It is translated as CASIQRPLLAGVYNEQYF.